A selection of T cell receptor beta chains follows, all from one sample in a study of CD8+ T cells in alopecia areata. Sequencing used immunoSEQ multiplex PCR; TCRdb keeps in-frame clones, though not all of them. The sample yields 130,000 or so clones, roughly 50% seen once. The source was CD8+ T cells sorted from blood, collected at week 0. The receptors shown here come from a human donor with alopecia areata. The CDR3 runs from the conserved cysteine through the conserved F or W. D genes are given only for firm matches. Clone sizes are given selectively: once, few, many, or a class where the clone is expanded.

J gene,clone size,D gene,V gene,CDR3 DNA,CDR3 protein
TRBJ2-1,few,NA,TRBV4-3,TGCGCCAGCAGCCCCTCGACAGGTTGGAATGAGCAGTTCTTC,CASSPSTGWNEQFF
TRBJ2-7,NA,NA,TRBV15,TGTGCCACCAGCAGAGATCGGGGAAACGAGCAGTACTTC,CATSRDRGNEQYF
TRBJ1-1,NA,NA,TRBV7-9,TGTGCCAGCAGCTTCAGTTCGGGTAGGACTGAAGCTTTCTTT,CASSFSSGRTEAFF
TRBJ1-6,NA,NA,TRBV27,TGTGCCAGCAGTTTATCGGGAGATCAGAACTCACCCCTCCACTTT,CASSLSGDQNSPLHF
TRBJ2-7,once,TRBD2,TRBV6-5,TGTGCCAGCAGTTACTCGATCGGGGGGACCTACGAGCAGTACTTC,CASSYSIGGTYEQYF
TRBJ2-7,few,NA,TRBV7-2,TGTGCCAGCAGCTTCCTCTCCTACGAGCAGTACTTC,CASSFLSYEQYF
TRBJ2-1,NA,TRBD1,TRBV7-3,TGTGCCAGCAGCTTGACAGGGTTCAATGAGCAGTTCTTC,CASSLTGFNEQFF
TRBJ2-3,NA,NA,TRBV27,TGTGCCAGCAGTTTAGACAGAACAGATACGCAGTATTTT,CASSLDRTDTQYF
TRBJ2-2,NA,TRBD2,TRBV29-1,TGCAGCGTTGACCTAGCGGGGGCGAACACCGGGGAGCTGTTTTTT,CSVDLAGANTGELFF
TRBJ1-4,NA,NA,TRBV29-1,TGCAGCGTTGAGGCAGGGGAGGAAAAACTGTTTTTT,CSVEAGEEKLFF
TRBJ1-5,NA,NA,TRBV9,TGTGCCAGCAGCCCTACAGGGACAAATCAGCCCCAGCATTTT,CASSPTGTNQPQHF
TRBJ1-5,NA,NA,TRBV30,TGTGCCTGGAGCATGGACAGCTGGGGCAATCAGCCCCAGCATTTT,CAWSMDSWGNQPQHF
TRBJ2-3,many,TRBD2,TRBV4-2,TGTGCCAGCAGCCCGACTAGCGGGGGGGCGGATACGCAGTATTTT,CASSPTSGGADTQYF
TRBJ2-5,few,TRBD2,TRBV6-6,TGTGCCAGCAGTTCCCTGGGACTAGGGGAGACCCAGTACTTC,CASSSLGLGETQYF
TRBJ1-5,once,NA,TRBV27,TGTGCCAGCAGTTTAGACAGATCCAATCAGCCCCAGCATTTT,CASSLDRSNQPQHF
TRBJ2-7,NA,TRBD1,TRBV29-1,TGCAGCGTTCGGACAGGCTTCCTCTACGAGCAGTACTTC,CSVRTGFLYEQYF
TRBJ1-1,few,NA,TRBV19,TGTGCCAGTAGTATCTTACAGGGTTCTGAAGCTTTCTTT,CASSILQGSEAFF
TRBJ1-5,NA,NA,TRBV27,TGTGCCAGCAGTTTAACCGGGCGAGGACAGATCAATCAGCCCCAGCATTTT,CASSLTGRGQINQPQHF
TRBJ2-5,NA,TRBD2,TRBV5-1,TGCGCCAGCAGCTCCTCAGGCGGGGGTCTGGAGACCCAGTACTTC,CASSSSGGGLETQYF
TRBJ2-1,few,TRBD2,TRBV10-3,TGTGCCATCAGTGGCGGGACTAGCGGCCCGGATGATGAGCAGTTCTTC,CAISGGTSGPDDEQFF
TRBJ2-7,NA,NA,TRBV9,TGTGCCAGCAGCTTTGGAGACGCTACACACTACGAGCAGTACTTC,CASSFGDATHYEQYF
TRBJ1-5,NA,NA,TRBV2,TGTGCCAGCCAAGGGGGGCCGGGAAGCAATCAGCCCCAGCATTTT,CASQGGPGSNQPQHF